This TCR beta chain was sequenced in a study of post-analysis software for immune sequencing data. Across the whole study: Relapsing-remitting, secondary progressive and progressive-relapsing forms made up the multiple sclerosis disease courses.

With respect to this clonotype: Its specificity is not known.

Study-wide results and limits: Multiple sclerosis was associated with a significant reduction in normalized Chao1 diversity relative to controls. Higher frequency in patients than in controls was seen for five TRBV segments, with TRBV5-6, TRBV5-1 and TRBV20-1 among them.

This CDR3 is 16 amino acids long. Trimming at V came to 3 bases and at J to 1 base, leaving 6 bases not matched to a gene. CDR1 is SGHKS and CDR2 is YYEKEE in the germline V gene (reference sequence). The TCR beta cDNA libraries contained unique molecular identifiers. Once roughly 0.9 to 10 million T cells were used, about half a million cDNA molecules resulted. TCRdb itself ran the PCR reads through MiXCR, one entry per CDR3 protein. The sample lists approximately 440,000 distinct CDR3 sequences; around 40% were seen once. This TCR came from a girl aged 10 to 17 with multiple sclerosis. Sequenced sample: blood. The gene calls are TRBV5-5 and TRBJ2-1, with 8 bases matching TRBD2. The CDR3 DNA reads TGTGCCAGCAGCTCGGGCGGGGGGACGTCCTACAATGAGCAGTTCTTC. Translated, it gives CASSSGGGTSYNEQFF.